Here is one TCR beta chain with its context. The sample is drawn from a study of blood T cell repertoires in COVID-19. The data were produced by immunoSEQ multiplex PCR, yet TCRdb's version contains in-frame clones alone and is incomplete. The repertoire holds a few hundred thousand clones, with around 88% as singletons. The germline CDR1 and CDR2 sequences are MDHEN and SYDVKM. With 5 bases clipped from V and 5 bases from J, the junction kept 11 bases outside the gene matches. This CDR3 has 17 amino acids. Sequences were obtained from peripheral blood. The rearrangement links TRBV28 to TRBJ2-3; 12 bases are a match to TRBD1. This clonotype was obtained from a man aged 25-40 years with acute or convalescent COVID-19. In DNA form, the CDR3 reads TGTGCCAGCAGTGGACCCGGGACAGGGGGCATGAGAGATACGCAGTATTTT. Its translation is CASSGPGTGGMRDTQYF.